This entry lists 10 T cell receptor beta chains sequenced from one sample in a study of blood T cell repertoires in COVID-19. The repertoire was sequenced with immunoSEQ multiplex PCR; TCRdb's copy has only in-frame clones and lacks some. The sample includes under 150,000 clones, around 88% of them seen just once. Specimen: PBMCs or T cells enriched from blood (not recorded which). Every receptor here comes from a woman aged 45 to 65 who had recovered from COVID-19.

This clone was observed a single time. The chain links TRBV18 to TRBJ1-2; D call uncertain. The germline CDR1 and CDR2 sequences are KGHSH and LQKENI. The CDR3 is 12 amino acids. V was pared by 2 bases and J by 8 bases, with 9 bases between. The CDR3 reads CASSPGRPGYTF. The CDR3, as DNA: TGTGCCAGCTCACCAGGGCGACCCGGCTACACCTTC.

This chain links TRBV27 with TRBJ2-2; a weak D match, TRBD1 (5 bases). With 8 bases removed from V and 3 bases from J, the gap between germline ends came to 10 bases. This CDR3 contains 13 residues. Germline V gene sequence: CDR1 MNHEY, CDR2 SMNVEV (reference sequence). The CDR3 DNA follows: TGTGCCAGCGGGGCCCCGTACACCGGGGAGCTGTTTTTT. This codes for CASGAPYTGELFF.

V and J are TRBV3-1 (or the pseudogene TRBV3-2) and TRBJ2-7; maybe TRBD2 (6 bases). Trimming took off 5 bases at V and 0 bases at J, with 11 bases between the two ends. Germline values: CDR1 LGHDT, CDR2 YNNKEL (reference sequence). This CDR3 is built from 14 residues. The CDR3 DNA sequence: TGTGCCAGCAGCGGGGGGACGAGCTCCTACGAGCAGTACTTC. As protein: CASSGGTSSYEQYF.

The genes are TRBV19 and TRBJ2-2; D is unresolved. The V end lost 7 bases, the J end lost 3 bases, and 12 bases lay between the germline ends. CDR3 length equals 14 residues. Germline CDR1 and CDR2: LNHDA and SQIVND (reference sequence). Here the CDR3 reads CASTPGSYTGELFF. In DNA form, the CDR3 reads TGTGCCAGTACCCCGGGTTCCTACACCGGGGAGCTGTTTTTT.

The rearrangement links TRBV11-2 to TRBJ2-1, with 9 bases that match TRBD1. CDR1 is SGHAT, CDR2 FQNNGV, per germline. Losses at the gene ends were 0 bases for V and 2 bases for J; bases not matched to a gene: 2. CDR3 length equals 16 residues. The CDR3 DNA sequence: TGTGCCAGCAGCTTAGATGGGGACAGGGCCTACAATGAGCAGTTCTTC. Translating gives CASSLDGDRAYNEQFF.

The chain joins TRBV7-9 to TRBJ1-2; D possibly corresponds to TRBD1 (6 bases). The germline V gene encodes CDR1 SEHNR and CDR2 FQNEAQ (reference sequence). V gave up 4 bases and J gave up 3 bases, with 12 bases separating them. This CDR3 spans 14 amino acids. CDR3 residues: CASSSGTTYYGYTF. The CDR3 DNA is TGTGCCAGCAGCTCCGGGACAACGTACTATGGCTACACCTTC.

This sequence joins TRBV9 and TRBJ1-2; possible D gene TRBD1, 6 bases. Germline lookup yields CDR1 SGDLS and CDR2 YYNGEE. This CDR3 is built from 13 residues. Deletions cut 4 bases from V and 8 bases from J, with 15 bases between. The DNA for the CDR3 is TGTGCCAGCAGCCGGCCAGGGGCTCGAGGCTACACCTTC. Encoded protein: CASSRPGARGYTF.

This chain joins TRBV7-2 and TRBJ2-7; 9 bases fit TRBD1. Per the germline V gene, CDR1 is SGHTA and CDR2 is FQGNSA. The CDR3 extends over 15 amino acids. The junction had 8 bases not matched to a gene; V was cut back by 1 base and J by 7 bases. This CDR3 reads CASSLGGTGNLEQYF. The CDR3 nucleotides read TGTGCCAGCAGCTTAGGCGGGACAGGGAATTTAGAGCAGTACTTC.

The chain's CDR3 is CASSLVPAGGGETQYF. In nucleotides, the CDR3 is TGTGCCAGCAGCTTAGTCCCAGCGGGGGGCGGGGAGACCCAGTACTTC. The chain combines TRBV7-8 with TRBJ2-5; 9 bases line up with TRBD2. This CDR3 contains 16 residues. V was pared by 1 base and J by 5 bases, with 8 bases of the junction left unmatched. Looked up from germline, CDR1 is SGHVS and CDR2 is FQNEAQ.

CDR3: CASSEQGAAGAFF. The CDR3 coding sequence is TGCGCCAGCAGTGAGCAGGGGGCGGCTGGAGCTTTCTTT. V gene TRBV10-1 combines with J gene TRBJ1-1, with TRBD1 matching 8 bases. The CDR3 sequence is 13 residues long. The germline CDR1 and CDR2 sequences are WNHNN and SYGVQD (reference sequence). The J segment lost 10 bases and the V segment lost 2 bases, leaving 6 bases of the junction unmatched.